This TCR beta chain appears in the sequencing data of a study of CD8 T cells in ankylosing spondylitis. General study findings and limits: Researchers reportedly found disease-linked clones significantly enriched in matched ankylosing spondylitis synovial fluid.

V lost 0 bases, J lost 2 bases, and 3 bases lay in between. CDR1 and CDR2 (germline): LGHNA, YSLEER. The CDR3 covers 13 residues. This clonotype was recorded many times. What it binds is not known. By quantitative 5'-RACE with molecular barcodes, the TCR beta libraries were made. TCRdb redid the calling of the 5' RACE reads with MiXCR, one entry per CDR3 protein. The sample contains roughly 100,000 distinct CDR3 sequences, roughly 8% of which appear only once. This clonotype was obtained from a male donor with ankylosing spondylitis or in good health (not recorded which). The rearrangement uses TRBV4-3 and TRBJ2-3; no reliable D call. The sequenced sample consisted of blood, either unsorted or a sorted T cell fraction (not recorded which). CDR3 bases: TGCGCCAGCAGCCAAGACCACACAGATACGCAGTATTTT. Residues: CASSQDHTDTQYF.